The rows below give T cell receptor beta chains drawn from one sample of a study of T cell responses to AZD1222 COVID-19 vaccine. Only in-frame clones appear in the TCRdb table, and some are missing; sequencing was by immunoSEQ multiplex PCR. The profile shows about 150,000 clones, less than 90% of them singletons. The sequences come from peripheral blood, collected after recovery from COVID-19. These receptors all come from an adult who had recovered from COVID-19. Each CDR3 is given with its conserved first and last residue. Fields, in order: V gene, D gene, clone size, CDR3 length, J gene, CDR3 protein, CDR3 DNA. A D gene is named only where the DNA matches it firmly. The size entry is marked missing in some rows and otherwise reads once, few, many or a size class.

TRBV28	TRBD1	.	15	TRBJ1-6	CASSGGQGKDSPLHF	TGTGCCAGCAGTGGGGGACAGGGAAAGGACTCACCCCTCCACTTT
TRBV5-1	TRBD1	.	16	TRBJ1-1	CASSLGQGVMNTEAFF	TGCGCCAGCAGCTTGGGACAGGGGGTTATGAACACTGAAGCTTTCTTT
TRBV11-3	.	.	15	TRBJ2-7	CASSSSGTYNTKQYF	TGTGCCAGCAGTTCCTCCGGGACTTATAATACGAAGCAGTACTTC
TRBV11-2	.	.	15	TRBJ2-3	CASSRRQGSTDTQYF	TGTGCCAGCAGCCGTCGGCAGGGAAGCACAGATACGCAGTATTTT
TRBV15	.	.	14	TRBJ2-3	CATSRDRVADTQYF	TGTGCCACCAGCAGAGATAGGGTGGCAGATACGCAGTATTTT
TRBV3-1/TRBV3-2	.	.	15	TRBJ2-1	CASSQDGRAGDEQFF	TGTGCCAGCAGCCAAGATGGCCGAGCCGGGGATGAGCAGTTCTTC
TRBV28	.	.	15	TRBJ2-2	CASSLVGSDTGELFF	TGTGCCAGCAGTTTGGTAGGGAGTGACACCGGGGAGCTGTTTTTT
TRBV4-1	.	.	12	TRBJ2-7	CASKQESYEQYF	TGCGCCAGCAAACAGGAGTCCTACGAGCAGTACTTC
TRBV6-2/TRBV6-3	.	.	18	TRBJ2-6	CASSYSVGRLTGANVLTF	TGTGCCAGCAGTTACTCGGTGGGACGGCTGACTGGGGCCAACGTCCTGACTTTC
TRBV5-1	.	.	16	TRBJ2-1	CASSLAAGGPQPEQFF	TGCGCCAGCAGCTTGGCCGCCGGGGGCCCACAGCCTGAGCAGTTCTTC
TRBV11-3	.	.	15	TRBJ2-7	CASSSGQRILKEQYF	TGTGCCAGCAGCTCCGGACAGAGGATTTTGAAAGAGCAGTACTTC
TRBV4-3	.	few	16	TRBJ1-6	CASSQDIEGKHSPLHF	TGCGCCAGCAGCCAAGATATCGAGGGGAAACATTCACCCCTCCACTTT
TRBV5-4	.	.	15	TRBJ2-2	CASSPRTGDTGELFF	TGTGCCAGCAGCCCCAGGACGGGGGACACCGGGGAGCTGTTTTTT
TRBV2	.	.	14	TRBJ2-1	CASTLQGAYNEQFF	TGTGCCAGCACCCTGCAGGGTGCCTACAATGAGCAGTTCTTC
TRBV9	TRBD1	.	16	TRBJ1-4	CASSPETGGLNEKLFF	TGTGCCAGCAGCCCCGAGACAGGGGGGCTTAATGAAAAACTGTTTTTT
TRBV10-3	.	.	13	TRBJ1-1	CAISERGNTEAFF	TGTGCCATCAGTGAAAGGGGGAACACTGAAGCTTTCTTT
TRBV7-2	.	.	15	TRBJ1-1	CASSLESGYDTEAFF	TGTGCCAGCAGCTTAGAATCAGGGTATGACACTGAAGCTTTCTTT
TRBV19	.	.	12	TRBJ2-1	CASSITVHEQFF	TGTGCCAGTAGTATAACGGTCCACGAGCAGTTCTTC
TRBV29-1	.	.	16	TRBJ2-7	CSVEGGGQVGLYEQYF	TGCAGCGTTGAAGGGGGGGGCCAGGTGGGCCTCTACGAGCAGTACTTC
TRBV9	.	.	16	TRBJ2-2	CASSVVTTAGTGELFF	TGTGCCAGCAGCGTAGTCACAACAGCAGGGACCGGGGAGCTGTTTTTT
TRBV28	.	once	14	TRBJ1-3	CASSSPAAGNTIYF	TGTGCCAGCAGTTCCCCTGCGGCCGGAAACACCATATATTTT
TRBV2	TRBD1	.	14	TRBJ2-7	CASSEGTGVYEQYF	TGTGCCAGCAGTGAAGGGACAGGGGTCTACGAGCAGTACTTC
TRBV6-5	.	.	14	TRBJ1-1	CASSTLTGNTEAFF	TGTGCCAGCAGCACCTTGACAGGGAACACTGAAGCTTTCTTT
TRBV2	.	.	13	TRBJ1-5	CASSDRGGQPQHF	TGTGCCAGCAGTGATAGGGGTGGACAGCCCCAGCATTTT
TRBV5-1	.	.	16	TRBJ1-3	CASSLAGPSSGNTIYF	TGCGCCAGCAGCTTGGCCGGGCCGAGCTCTGGAAACACCATATATTTT
TRBV21-1	.	.	12	TRBJ1-2	CASSKGGIGYTF	TGTGCCAGCAGCAAAGGAGGGATCGGCTACACCTTC
TRBV19	.	.	17	TRBJ2-1	CASSIRTSDSSYNEQFF	TGTGCCAGTAGTATAAGAACGTCCGACAGCTCCTACAATGAGCAGTTCTTC